Sequencing of this TCR beta chain was carried out in a study of T-cell reconstitution after alpha-beta-depleted transplantation in children. Study-wide points: Counts and diversity of T cells one year after transplant came mostly from newly produced T cells.

This clonotype was observed at least ten times. The antigen is undetermined. Preparation of the TCRbeta library was carried out with unique molecular identifiers. TCRdb analysed the PCR reads with MiXCR anew, one entry per CDR3 protein. In the table there are around 300,000 distinct CDR3 sequences, almost 8% of which are singletons. The ends lost 3 bases at V and 2 bases at J; junction bases unmatched: 7. This CDR3 has 16 residues. CDR1 is SGDLS, CDR2 YYNGEE, per germline. This receptor was taken from a female patient aged 2-15 years who had a stem cell transplant for Fanconi anemia, so the T cells may come from the graft donor. V is TRBV9 and J is TRBJ2-3; 9 bases line up with TRBD2. This specimen was peripheral blood, taken 360 days after TCRalphabeta/CD19-depleted stem cell transplant. Here the CDR3 reads CASSERLAGVTDTQYF. Written as DNA, the CDR3 is TGTGCCAGCAGCGAACGATTAGCGGGGGTCACAGATACGCAGTATTTT.